These T cell receptor beta chains were read from a single sample in a study of shared clonotypes between healthy human individuals. Sequencing was performed with immunoSEQ multiplex PCR; in TCRdb, only in-frame clones are kept and a portion is missing. The sample lists about 1 million clones, about 74% occurring once. The sequenced material came from memory CD4+ T cells sorted from blood. The receptors come from a man aged 18 to 29 in good health. Both conserved end residues are part of each CDR3. The order of the fields is V gene, J gene, CDR3 protein.

TRBV6-1	TRBJ1-2	CASYRADYGYTF
TRBV2	TRBJ1-4	CASSPDRGVTNEKLFF
TRBV6-5	TRBJ2-3	CASSPGLASTDTQYF
TRBV21-1	TRBJ2-1	CASSKGEGPGEFF
TRBV5-1	TRBJ2-2	CASSSGRKNTGELFF
TRBV28	TRBJ2-3	CASRPRDRPVDTQYF
TRBV6-5	TRBJ1-1	CASSYGREAFF
TRBV7-8	TRBJ1-1	CASSLAEGLNTEAFF
TRBV9	TRBJ2-2	CASSSRTSTAGELFF
TRBV5-1	TRBJ1-2	CASRQTGVYGYTF
TRBV7-2	TRBJ1-2	CASSPAGIANYGYTF
TRBV7-2	TRBJ1-2	CASSLGTGGRYGYTF
TRBV7-9	TRBJ1-2	CASSLLAGSGYTF
TRBV28	TRBJ1-3	CASSTQGTGNTIYF
TRBV7-9	TRBJ1-6	CASSSDFHNSPLHF
TRBV10-3	TRBJ1-1	CAIQGNENTEAFF
TRBV21-1	TRBJ1-6	CASSKVPTRGHSPLHF
TRBV11-3	TRBJ2-1	CASSTDGVLNEQFF
TRBV4-3	TRBJ2-7	CASSQVVGVPYEQYF
TRBV11-2	TRBJ2-7	CASSLSPYEQYF
TRBV30	TRBJ1-4	CAWIALGGAAGEKLFF
TRBV30	TRBJ1-6	CAWRFERSPLHF
TRBV4-1	TRBJ2-7	CASSHADREGEQYF
TRBV9	TRBJ1-2	CASEGRTGKGNTF
TRBV18	TRBJ1-1	CASSPEGYTEAFF
TRBV5-1	TRBJ2-2	CASRKGDTGELFF
TRBV6-5	TRBJ1-1	CASSFRPRTGNTEAFF
TRBV28	TRBJ2-5	CASSFEYYQETQYF
TRBV19	TRBJ2-2	CASSIGFGGATGELFF
TRBV6-1	TRBJ1-1	CASSGRTSRSAFF
TRBV5-5	TRBJ2-7	CASSKGQGFEQYF